This TCR beta chain was found in a study of cytomegalovirus exposure and HLA in healthy donors. Study as a whole: There were about 85 million unique TCRs (from HLA-typed donors) in an early data release. Findings and limits, study-wide: It was reportedly the case that the classifier diagnosed cytomegalovirus status with high specificity and sensitivity.

The primer mix had 60 Vbeta and 13 Jbeta primers. Data came from immunoSEQ multiplex PCR; TCRdb stores just in-frame clones and leaves some out. Of 110,000 to 150,000 clones in the sample, roughly 85% were seen once. V was pared by 0 bases and J by 3 bases, with 14 bases between. CDR1 GTSNPN and CDR2 SVGIG come from the germline V gene (reference sequence). The CDR3 is made up of 15 amino acids. About this clone itself: Its antigen is still unknown.

The chain links TRBV30 to TRBJ1-1, with a possible D match to TRBD1 (5 bases). The sequence came from a woman in her twenties or thirties in good health and CMV-seronegative. The material sequenced was PBMCs. CDR3 amino acids: CAWSVRQIIDTEAFF. The CDR3, as DNA: TGTGCCTGGAGTGTACGACAGATCATAGACACTGAAGCTTTCTTT.